Listed below are T cell receptor beta chains from one sample, sequenced in a study of PD-1 blockade in classical Hodgkin lymphoma. Produced via immunoSEQ multiplex PCR; TCRdb's table is partial and in-frame only. The repertoire consists of about 17,000 clones, with about nine tenths occurring once and the leading ten covering less than 4%. Material for sequencing was peripheral blood mononuclear cells (PBMCs). All receptors come from a human donor with classical Hodgkin lymphoma. CDR3s include the opening cysteine and the closing phenylalanine or tryptophan. The D gene is left open where the match is weak.

d_call v_call cdr3_aa
TRBD2 TRBV4-3 CASSQGTSGREGEQFF
TRBD2 TRBV27 CASRPLAGGPYEQYF
NA TRBV30 CAWSEAGHTEAFF
NA TRBV6-6 CASSPLRAGANVLTF
NA TRBV9 CASSPDWGSYNEQFF
NA TRBV7-2 CASSLVADFVGEQYF
NA TRBV7-8 CASKRVPNTGELFF
NA TRBV5-1 CASSPGSVLAKNIQYF
NA TRBV9 CASSVGGEQFF
NA TRBV28 CASSLVGTRSYNEQFF
NA TRBV30 CAWSVGGDTEAFF
NA TRBV7-2 CASSLRAGNNSPLHF
TRBD1 TRBV27 CASGDRDWETQYF
NA TRBV9 CASSDPTGRGANVLTF
NA TRBV20-1 CSARLVETQYF
NA TRBV9 CASSGDWDLQYF
TRBD1 TRBV20-1 CTRQGIYGYTF
NA TRBV19 CASSGSFEQYF
NA TRBV6-6 CASSYTRGAGDGYTF
NA TRBV19 CASSISTSSRQFF
NA TRBV6-4 CASSERETGELFF
NA TRBV14 CASSQGVGTRRNNEQFF
NA TRBV12-5 CASGLEARGYNEQFF
NA TRBV28 CASRTDPWEKLFF
NA TRBV27 CASSRGNPGSEQYF
NA TRBV28 CASSRVPTGLRGYF
TRBD2 TRBV5-1 CASSLGGGAMKTQYF
TRBD2 TRBV13 CASSLRVGLAGAGGETQYF
NA TRBV28 CASSLSATAAYEQYF
NA TRBV5-1 CASSLDPREQYF
TRBD1 TRBV19 CASSKGQGTISNQPQHF
NA TRBV7-9 CASSLWPGSPDTQYF
NA TRBV6-5 CASSYSGRETQYF
TRBD1 TRBV5-4 CASSLAKGRGYEQYF
TRBD2 TRBV7-2 CASSLAISRRRGGNTGELFF
NA TRBV9 CASSVAWQETQYF
NA TRBV28 CASSSPRGSRERNIQYF
NA TRBV15 CATSPPERGNNEKLFF
TRBD2 TRBV27 CASSSPGLGWYEQYF
TRBD1 TRBV6-5 CATRRDRNYGYTF
TRBD1 TRBV20-1 CSAGTGIEQYF
NA TRBV5-8 CASRMAIGLLNTEAFF
NA TRBV27 CASSLYRNTEAFF
TRBD2 TRBV7-9 CASSLALSGRAEQYF
TRBD1 TRBV19 CASSIAGTGGSEQYF
TRBD2 TRBV7-2 CASSLIGSGRNQETQYF
TRBD1 TRBV18 CASSATGDTEAFF
NA TRBV18 CASSPSGGTAANYGYTF
TRBD1 TRBV18 CASSRQGQGTEKLFF
TRBD1 TRBV2 CASTRTGLNTEAFF